This entry lists 9 T cell receptor beta chains sequenced from one sample in a study of blood T cell repertoires in COVID-19. Some clones are missing from TCRdb's copy, which holds only in-frame ones; the method was immunoSEQ multiplex PCR. The sample has roughly 150,000 clones, 89% seen once. The sample was peripheral blood. These receptors all stem from a man aged 55 to 70 with acute or convalescent COVID-19.

The chain is built from TRBV29-1 and TRBJ2-5; 7 bases line up with TRBD2. CDR3 length: 13 amino acids. With 4 bases clipped from V and 9 bases from J, the junction kept 11 bases outside the gene matches. Germline V gene data show CDR1 as SQVTM and CDR2 as ANQGSEA. The CDR3 coding sequence is TGCAGCGTTGGGGGGGGAGGGAAGATGGCCCAGTACTTC. The encoded protein is CSVGGGGKMAQYF.

Notes on this clone: Other DNA sequences in the same sample also yield this CDR3. The chain joins TRBV4-1 to TRBJ1-3, with TRBD1 as a possible D gene (6 bases). The germline V gene has CDR1 MGHRA and CDR2 YSYEKL. Between the trimmed V and J ends, which lost 3 bases and 0 bases, there was a span of 6 bases. The CDR3 is 14 amino acids. The CDR3 DNA follows: TGCGCCAGCAGCCAGGACAGCTCTGGAAACACCATATATTTT. It translates to CASSQDSSGNTIYF.

The CDR3 protein is CASSIVSSYGYTF. As DNA, the CDR3 is TGTGCCAGTAGTATAGTCTCCAGTTATGGCTACACCTTC. This rearrangement joins TRBV19 to TRBJ1-2; D not certain. The germline V gene has CDR1 LNHDA and CDR2 SQIVND (reference sequence). V shed 1 base and J shed 5 bases, with 8 bases lying between them. This CDR3 spans 13 amino acids.

The chain recombines TRBV5-6 with TRBJ2-1, with D possibly matching TRBD2 (6 bases). Per germline, CDR1 SGHDT and CDR2 YYEEEE. The ends were cut back, 5 bases at V and 6 bases at J, with 15 bases in the middle. The CDR3 spans 14 residues. The CDR3 DNA is TGTGCCAGCAGGGGAGTTGGGCGGGGCAATGAGCAGTTCTTC. This translates into CASRGVGRGNEQFF.

V is TRBV30 and J is TRBJ1-1; D unresolved. V was trimmed by 3 bases and J by 7 bases, leaving 18 bases between them. Per germline, CDR1 GTSNPN and CDR2 SVGIG (reference sequence). CDR3 length: 14 residues. DNA of the CDR3: TGTGCCTGGAGCGATGACGGCAGGCTGAATGAAGCTTTCTTT. It yields the protein CAWSDDGRLNEAFF.

This chain uses TRBV5-4 with TRBJ1-2, with D possibly TRBD1 on 6 matching bases. CDR1 and CDR2 (germline): SGHNT, YYREEE (reference sequence). CDR3 length: 18 amino acids. V lost 4 bases, J lost 7 bases, and 29 bases lay in between. The CDR3 region has the DNA TGTGCCAGCAGCCCTCCACCAGGGAAGAACCAACTGGGGGCTGGCTACACCTTC. Encoded protein: CASSPPPGKNQLGAGYTF. The full variable domain, its missing parts supplied by reference TRBV5-4 and TRBJ1-2, is ETGVTQSPTHLIKTRGQQVTLRCSSQSGHNTVSWYQQALGQGPQFIFQYYREEENGRGNFPPRFSGLQFPNYSSELNVNALELDDSALYLCASSPPPGKNQLGAGYTFGSGTRLTVV.

The chain is built from TRBV6-5 and TRBJ2-7; the D gene is possibly TRBD1 (6 bases). Trimming removed 6 bases from V and 6 bases from J, with 18 bases in between. The germline CDR1 and CDR2 sequences are MNHEY and SVGAGI. There are 14 residues in the CDR3. This chain's CDR3 is CASRDGLTGFEQYF. The CDR3 DNA reads TGTGCCAGCAGGGATGGATTAACAGGGTTCGAGCAGTACTTC.

The chain recombines TRBV5-1 with TRBJ1-1; possible D gene TRBD1, 6 bases. Germline V lookup: CDR1 SGHRS, CDR2 YFSETQ. V lost 0 bases and J lost 1, with 10 bases in between. CDR3 length: 15 residues. The CDR3 sequence: CASSLEQGKNTEAFF. The DNA for the CDR3 is TGCGCCAGCAGCTTGGAACAGGGAAAGAACACTGAAGCTTTCTTT.

This rearrangement joins TRBV3-1 (or the pseudogene TRBV3-2) to TRBJ2-3; the match to TRBD2 covers 11 bases. This CDR3 region has 17 residues. The V gene's germline CDR1 is LGHDT and CDR2 YNNKEL (reference sequence). J lost 2 bases, V lost 3 bases, and 7 bases had no gene match. CDR3 nucleotides: TGTGCCAGCAGCCAGGGGGTGGGACTAGCGGACACAGATACGCAGTATTTT. It codes for CASSQGVGLADTDTQYF.